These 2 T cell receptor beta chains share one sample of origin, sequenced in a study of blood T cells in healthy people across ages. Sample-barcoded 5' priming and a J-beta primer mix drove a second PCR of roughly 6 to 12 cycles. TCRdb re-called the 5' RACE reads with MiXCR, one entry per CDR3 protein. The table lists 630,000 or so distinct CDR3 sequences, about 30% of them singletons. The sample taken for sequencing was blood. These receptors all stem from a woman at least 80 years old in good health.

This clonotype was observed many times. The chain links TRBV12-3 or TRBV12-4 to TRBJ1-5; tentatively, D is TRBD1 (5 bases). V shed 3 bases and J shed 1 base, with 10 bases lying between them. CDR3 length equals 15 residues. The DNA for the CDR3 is TGTGCCAGCAGTTTCGGGGGTTGGAGCAATCAGCCCCAGCATTTT. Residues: CASSFGGWSNQPQHF.

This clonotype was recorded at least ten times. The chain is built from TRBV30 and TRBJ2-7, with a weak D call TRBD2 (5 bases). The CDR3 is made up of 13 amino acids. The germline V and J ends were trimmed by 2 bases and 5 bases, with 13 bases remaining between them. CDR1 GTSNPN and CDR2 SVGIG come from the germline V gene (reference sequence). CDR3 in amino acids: CAWSKQRGNEQYF. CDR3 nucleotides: TGTGCCTGGAGTAAACAGAGAGGGAACGAGCAGTACTTC.